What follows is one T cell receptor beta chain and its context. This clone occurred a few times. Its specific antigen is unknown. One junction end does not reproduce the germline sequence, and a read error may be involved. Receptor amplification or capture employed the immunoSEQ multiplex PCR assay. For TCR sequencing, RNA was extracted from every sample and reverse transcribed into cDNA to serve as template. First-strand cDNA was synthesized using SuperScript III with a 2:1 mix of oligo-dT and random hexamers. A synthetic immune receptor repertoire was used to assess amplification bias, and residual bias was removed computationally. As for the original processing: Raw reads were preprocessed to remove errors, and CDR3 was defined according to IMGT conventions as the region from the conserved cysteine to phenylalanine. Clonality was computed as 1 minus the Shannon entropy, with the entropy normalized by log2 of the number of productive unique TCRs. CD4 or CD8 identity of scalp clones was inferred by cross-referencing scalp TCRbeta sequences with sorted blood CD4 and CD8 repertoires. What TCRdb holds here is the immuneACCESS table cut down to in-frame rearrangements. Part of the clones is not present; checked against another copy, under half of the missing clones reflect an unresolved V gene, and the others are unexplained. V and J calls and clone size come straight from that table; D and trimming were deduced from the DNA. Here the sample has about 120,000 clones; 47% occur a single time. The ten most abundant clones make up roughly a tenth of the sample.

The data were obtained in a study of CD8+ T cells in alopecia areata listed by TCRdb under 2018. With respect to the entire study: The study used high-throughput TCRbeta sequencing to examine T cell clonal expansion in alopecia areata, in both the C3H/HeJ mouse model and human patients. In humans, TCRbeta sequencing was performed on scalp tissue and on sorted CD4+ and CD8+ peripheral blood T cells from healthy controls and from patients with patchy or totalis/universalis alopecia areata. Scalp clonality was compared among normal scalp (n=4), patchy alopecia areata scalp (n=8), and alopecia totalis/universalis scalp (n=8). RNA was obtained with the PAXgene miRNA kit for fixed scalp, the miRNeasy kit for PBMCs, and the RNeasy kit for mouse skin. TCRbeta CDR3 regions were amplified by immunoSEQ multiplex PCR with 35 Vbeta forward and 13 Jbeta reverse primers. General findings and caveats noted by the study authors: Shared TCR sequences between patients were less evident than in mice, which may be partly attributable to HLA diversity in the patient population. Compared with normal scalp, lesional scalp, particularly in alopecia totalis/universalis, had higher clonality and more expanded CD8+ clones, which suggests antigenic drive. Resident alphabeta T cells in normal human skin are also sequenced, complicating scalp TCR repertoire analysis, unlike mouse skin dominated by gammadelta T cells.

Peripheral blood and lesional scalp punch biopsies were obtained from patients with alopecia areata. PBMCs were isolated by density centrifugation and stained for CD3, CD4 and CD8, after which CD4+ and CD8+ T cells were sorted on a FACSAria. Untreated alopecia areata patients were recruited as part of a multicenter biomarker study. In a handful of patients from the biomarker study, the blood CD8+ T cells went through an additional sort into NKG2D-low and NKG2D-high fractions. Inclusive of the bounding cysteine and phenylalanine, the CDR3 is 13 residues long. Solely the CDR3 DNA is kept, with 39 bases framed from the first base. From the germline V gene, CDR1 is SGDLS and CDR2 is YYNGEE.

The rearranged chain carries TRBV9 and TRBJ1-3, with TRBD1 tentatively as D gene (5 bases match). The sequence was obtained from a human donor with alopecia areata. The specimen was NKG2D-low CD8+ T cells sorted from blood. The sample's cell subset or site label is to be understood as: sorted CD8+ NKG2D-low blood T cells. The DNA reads TGTGCCAGCAGCGCGTCGGGCGCCGGGACGTACAATTTT. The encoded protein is CASSASGAGTYNF.